This is a list of T cell receptor beta chains from one sample in a study of blood T cell repertoires in COVID-19. Here immunoSEQ multiplex PCR was the method, and the copy in TCRdb shows in-frame clones only, minus some. The sample carries about 200,000 clones, roughly 90% recorded once. What was sequenced was peripheral blood. These receptors were collected from a woman in her 50s with acute or convalescent COVID-19. Each CDR3 is given with its conserved first and last residue. Fields, in order: J gene, clone size, V gene, D gene, CDR3 protein, CDR3 DNA. The D gene is left open where the match is weak. Clone size appears in some rows only: once, few, many, or a class for an expanded clone.

TRBJ1-2 once TRBV28 NA CASSLVGEVYGYTF TGTGCCAGCAGTTTAGTAGGGGAGGTGTATGGCTACACCTTC
TRBJ1-2 NA TRBV30 NA CAWSGGYGYTF TGTGCCTGGAGTGGAGGGTACGGCTACACCTTC
TRBJ2-2 NA TRBV15 NA CATSREDKNTGELFF TGTGCCACCAGCAGAGAGGACAAGAACACCGGGGAGCTGTTTTTT
TRBJ2-7 NA TRBV7-9 TRBD2 CASRGVSSYEQYF TGTGCCAGCCGGGGGGTGAGCTCCTACGAGCAGTACTTC
TRBJ1-6 NA TRBV18 TRBD1 CASSLGQVAVSPLHF TGTGCCAGCTCACTGGGACAGGTCGCTGTCTCACCCCTCCACTTT
TRBJ2-3 NA TRBV6-4 TRBD2 CASSDQEASGRDTQYF TGTGCCAGCAGTGACCAGGAGGCTAGCGGGAGAGATACGCAGTATTTT
TRBJ1-5 NA TRBV19 TRBD1 CASSKTGGSNQPQHF TGTGCCAGTAGTAAGACAGGGGGTAGCAATCAGCCCCAGCATTTT
TRBJ1-1 NA TRBV7-9 TRBD1 CASSLGDRGSEAFF TGTGCCAGCAGCTTAGGGGACAGGGGTTCTGAAGCTTTCTTT
TRBJ2-3 NA TRBV18 TRBD2 CASSPGSGGADTQYF TGTGCCAGCTCACCGGGTAGCGGGGGAGCAGATACGCAGTATTTT
TRBJ2-7 NA TRBV11-3 NA CASSEEGTVSEQYF TGTGCCAGCAGCGAAGAAGGGACTGTCTCCGAGCAGTACTTC
TRBJ2-1 NA TRBV11-2 NA CASSSPAGTNEQFF TGTGCCAGCAGCTCCCCAGCGGGCACGAATGAGCAGTTCTTC
TRBJ1-3 NA TRBV4-3 NA CASSQDLSGRDTIYF TGCGCCAGCAGCCAAGATTTATCGGGGAGGGACACCATATATTTT
TRBJ2-1 NA TRBV20-1 TRBD2 CSASFFSGGQGNEQFF TGCAGTGCTAGTTTTTTCTCGGGGGGGCAGGGCAATGAGCAGTTCTTC
TRBJ2-3 once TRBV29-1 NA CSVVGEGGGTQYF TGCAGCGTTGTTGGGGAGGGCGGGGGCACGCAGTATTTT
TRBJ1-3 NA TRBV10-3 NA CAILNPAGNTIYF TGTGCCATCCTGAACCCGGCTGGAAACACCATATATTTT
TRBJ2-5 many TRBV7-9 NA CASSLGSGQETQYF TGTGCCAGCAGCTTAGGGAGCGGCCAAGAGACCCAGTACTTC
TRBJ2-1 NA TRBV5-1 TRBD2 CASSSRLAGVNEQFF TGCGCCAGCAGCTCCCGACTAGCGGGAGTTAATGAGCAGTTCTTC
TRBJ1-4 NA TRBV7-2 TRBD1 CASSLDRDRAYDEKLFF TGTGCCAGCAGCTTGGACCGGGACAGGGCATACGATGAAAAACTGTTTTTT
TRBJ1-2 NA TRBV5-1 NA CASSLAGVPGYGYTF TGCGCCAGCAGCTTGGCAGGGGTCCCGGGGTACGGCTACACCTTC
TRBJ1-2 NA TRBV9 NA CASSVDSGDGYTF TGTGCCAGCAGCGTGGACAGCGGGGATGGCTACACCTTC
TRBJ2-1 NA TRBV6-1 NA CASSEGAGVNEQFF TGTGCCAGCAGTGAAGGGGCAGGGGTCAATGAGCAGTTCTTC
TRBJ2-6 NA TRBV30 NA CAWSFDSSGANVLTF TGTGCCTGGAGTTTCGACAGCTCTGGGGCCAACGTCCTGACTTTC
TRBJ1-2 NA TRBV19 NA CATGGVRGYTF TGTGCCACCGGGGGGGTGCGAGGCTACACCTTC
TRBJ2-5 NA TRBV19 NA CASSTGFQETQYF TGTGCCAGTAGTACCGGTTTCCAAGAGACCCAGTACTTC
TRBJ1-1 NA TRBV2 NA CASSGSPNTEAFF TGTGCCAGCAGTGGAAGCCCGAACACTGAAGCTTTCTTT
TRBJ2-7 NA TRBV25-1 TRBD1 CASSSQSTGNEQYF TGTGCCAGCAGTTCACAATCGACAGGGAACGAGCAGTACTTC
TRBJ2-3 NA TRBV5-1 NA CASSLGQEGTDTQYF TGCGCCAGCAGCTTGGGACAGGAGGGCACAGATACGCAGTATTTT
TRBJ1-1 once TRBV18 NA CASCSAGENTEAFF TGTGCCAGCTGCTCCGCAGGGGAGAACACTGAAGCTTTCTTT
TRBJ1-1 NA TRBV27 NA CASSLWAGLNTEAFF TGTGCCAGCAGTTTATGGGCTGGGCTGAACACTGAAGCTTTCTTT
TRBJ2-5 once TRBV5-1 TRBD2 CASSTGLALQETQYF TGCGCCAGCAGCACCGGACTAGCGCTACAAGAGACCCAGTACTTC
TRBJ2-1 NA TRBV6-2/TRBV6-3 TRBD2 CASSTPLAGGNEQFF TGTGCCAGCAGTACACCACTAGCGGGAGGGAATGAGCAGTTCTTC
TRBJ1-2 NA TRBV7-9 NA CASSLAGAPNYGYTF TGTGCCAGCAGCTTAGCGGGGGCTCCTAACTATGGCTACACCTTC
TRBJ1-1 NA TRBV12-3/TRBV12-4 NA CASSLVTPEAFF TGTGCCAGCAGTTTAGTAACACCTGAAGCTTTCTTT
TRBJ1-4 NA TRBV11-2 NA CASSLGGPTNEKLFF TGTGCCAGCAGCTTAGGGGGCCCAACTAATGAAAAACTGTTTTTT
TRBJ2-6 NA TRBV19 TRBD1 CASSGGQGDATGANVLTF TGTGCCAGTAGTGGGGGACAGGGGGACGCAACTGGGGCCAACGTCCTGACTTTC
TRBJ1-1 NA TRBV2 NA CASNLVPTKNTEAFF TGTGCCAGCAACCTAGTCCCCACAAAGAACACTGAAGCTTTCTTT
TRBJ1-2 NA TRBV11-3 NA CASSFKGPGYGYTF TGTGCCAGCAGCTTCAAGGGCCCAGGGTATGGCTACACCTTC
TRBJ2-5 few TRBV18 NA CASSLAYQETQYF TGTGCCAGCTCACTAGCGTACCAAGAGACCCAGTACTTC
TRBJ2-6 NA TRBV29-1 TRBD2 CSVLRTSGSKSSGANVLTF TGCAGCGTTTTAAGGACTAGCGGGAGTAAGAGTTCTGGGGCCAACGTCCTGACTTTC
TRBJ2-3 NA TRBV4-3 TRBD2 CASSIRTSGSADTQYF TGCGCCAGCAGCATCCGGACTAGCGGGTCTGCAGATACGCAGTATTTT
TRBJ2-2 NA TRBV5-1 NA CASSEGNTGELFF TGCGCCAGCAGCGAGGGAAACACCGGGGAGCTGTTTTTT
TRBJ2-7 NA TRBV6-2/TRBV6-3 NA CASSYSPMPGGSYEQYF TGTGCCAGCAGTTACTCGCCAATGCCCGGTGGCTCCTACGAGCAGTACTTC
TRBJ1-2 NA TRBV6-5 NA CASSYRQGADGYTF TGTGCCAGCAGTTACCGGCAGGGTGCGGATGGCTACACCTTC
TRBJ2-5 NA TRBV6-5 TRBD2 CASSYSRLAAEETQYF TGTGCCAGCAGTTACTCGCGGCTAGCGGCGGAAGAGACCCAGTACTTC
TRBJ2-1 few TRBV27 TRBD2 CASSSGTSGYYNEQFF TGTGCCAGCAGTTCAGGGACTAGCGGATACTACAATGAGCAGTTCTTC
TRBJ2-3 NA TRBV6-4 TRBD2 CASSDGEGADTQYF TGTGCCAGCAGTGACGGGGAGGGCGCAGATACGCAGTATTTT